The T cell receptor beta chain under discussion was sequenced for a study of human T cells and chemical hapten exposure. V was shortened by 8 bases and J by 0 bases, with 13 bases between the two germline ends. The CDR3 is 15 amino acids. Noted time point: healthy volunteer bleed at 6 weeks. The total RNA was obtained from whole blood that was not fractionated. Per the original data handling: TCR counts had a median of about 100,000 per sample and spanned about 23,224 to 750,000. TCRdb called the RACE reads again in MiXCR, with one record for every CDR3 protein. The V and J calls follow TCRdb's processing rather than the paper's. The sample has about 80,000 distinct CDR3 sequences; 7% to 9.5% are singletons.

The TCR comes from a female donor in good health. Some clones in this sample may be carry-over from other donors' samples. Input material: whole blood. J is TRBJ2-2 and V is TRBV12-3 or TRBV12-4; no firm D call. The DNA for the CDR3 is TGTGCCAGCGGCGTTCGTGGCACGAACACCGGGGAGCTGTTTTTT. This translates into CASGVRGTNTGELFF.